A single sample gave rise to the 23 T cell receptor beta chains below, sequenced in a study of cytomegalovirus exposure and HLA in healthy donors. PCR involved 60 Vbeta and 13 Jbeta primers. Sequencing was performed with immunoSEQ multiplex PCR; in TCRdb, only in-frame clones are kept and a portion is missing. This sample carries about 160,000 clones, 65% to 85% of them seen once, and the ten largest clones take 7% to 7.5%. Input material: PBMCs. The receptors were sampled from a man aged 35 to 55 in good health and CMV-seropositive.

This chain connects TRBV10-3 to TRBJ1-2, with 8 positions matching TRBD1. The germline CDR1 and CDR2 sequences are ENHRY and SYGVKD. The CDR3 sequence is 18 residues long. Losses at the gene ends were 4 bases for V and 5 bases for J; bases not matched to a gene: 18. The chain's CDR3 is CAISARPSGGDQRYGYTF. CDR3 nucleotides: TGTGCCATCAGTGCCCGCCCGTCAGGGGGCGACCAGAGATATGGCTACACCTTC.

Only one count was recorded for this clone. J is TRBJ2-1 and V is TRBV19; 9 nucleotides align to TRBD2. This CDR3 has 15 residues. Trimming took 1 base from V and 7 from J; bases not matched to a gene: 5. Germline V gene sequence: CDR1 LNHDA, CDR2 SQIVND (reference sequence). CDR3 sequence reads: CASSIGGGGVNEQFF. The CDR3 DNA is TGTGCCAGTAGTATAGGAGGCGGGGGGGTGAATGAGCAGTTCTTC.

The V call is TRBV29-1, the J call TRBJ2-5; D perhaps matches TRBD2 (6 bases). Germline lookup yields CDR1 SQVTM and CDR2 ANQGSEA. There are 13 residues in the CDR3. Trimming took 4 bases from V and 3 from J, leaving 12 bases between them. CDR3 bases: TGCAGCGTTGCCCTCGGGAGTGAAGAGACCCAGTACTTC. It is translated as CSVALGSEETQYF.

The chain couples TRBV6-5 to TRBJ2-5; 8 bases align to TRBD1. Germline V gene lookup returns CDR1 MNHEY and CDR2 SVGAGI. The CDR3 extends over 13 amino acids. Unmatched junction bases numbered 2, after V lost 3 bases and J lost 5 bases. This CDR3 is CASSYDRGETQYF. The CDR3 bases are TGTGCCAGCAGTTATGACAGGGGCGAGACCCAGTACTTC.

The V gene is TRBV7-9, the J gene TRBJ2-1; the match to TRBD2 covers 11 bases. Per germline, CDR1 SEHNR and CDR2 FQNEAQ (reference sequence). There are 17 residues in the CDR3. V lost 4 bases and J lost 0; bases outside the gene matches: 5. CDR3 bases: TGTGCCAGCAGCTCTAATAGCGGGGGGGACTCCTACAATGAGCAGTTCTTC. Its translation: CASSSNSGGDSYNEQFF.

This chain connects TRBV30 to TRBJ2-7; D is possibly TRBD1 (5 bases). The ends were cut back, 5 bases at V and 5 bases at J, with 10 bases in the middle. The CDR3 consists of 11 residues. CDR1 and CDR2 from the germline V gene are GTSNPN and SVGIG (reference sequence). This chain's CDR3 is CAWGRVDEQYF. DNA for the CDR3: TGTGCCTGGGGCAGGGTGGACGAGCAGTACTTC.

The rearrangement uses TRBV5-4 and TRBJ2-5; a possible D gene is TRBD1 (5 bases). V shed 5 bases and J shed 4 bases, with 12 bases lying between them. Per germline, CDR1 SGHNT and CDR2 YYREEE (reference sequence). The CDR3 covers 13 residues. CDR3 nucleotide sequence: TGTGCCAGCAGGGGCAGGGTGGGAGAGACCCAGTACTTC. Translating gives CASRGRVGETQYF.

This clone appeared a few times. V and J are TRBV30 and TRBJ2-7; perhaps TRBD1 as D (6 bases). In germline, CDR1 is GTSNPN, CDR2 SVGIG (reference sequence). Trimming pared 0 bases from V and 0 bases from J, leaving 12 bases between. The CDR3 is made up of 15 amino acids. CDR3 nucleotides: TGTGCCTGGAGTGTACGGCAGGGGCGCTCCTACGAGCAGTACTTC. It specifies CAWSVRQGRSYEQYF.

This sequence joins TRBV7-2 and TRBJ2-1; the D gene is possibly TRBD2 (5 bases). The germline CDR1 and CDR2 sequences are SGHTA and FQGNSA. The CDR3 extends over 13 amino acids. Trimming cost V 4 bases and J 3 bases, with 7 bases left between them. CDR3 nucleotides: TGTGCCAGCAGCTCAAGCGGCTACAATGAGCAGTTCTTC. Protein sequence: CASSSSGYNEQFF.

This chain's CDR3 is CASLGQISYEQYF. The CDR3 DNA sequence: TGTGCCAGCCTTGGACAGATCTCCTACGAGCAGTACTTC. The chain has TRBV6-1 and TRBJ2-7, with a weak D call TRBD1 (6 bases). Germline lookup yields CDR1 MNHNS and CDR2 SASEGT. This CDR3 has 13 amino acids. V shed 8 bases and J shed 0 bases, with 11 bases lying between them.

The V and J genes are TRBV7-8 and TRBJ2-2, with D possibly TRBD2 on 5 matching bases. The germline V gene encodes CDR1 SGHVS and CDR2 FQNEAQ. CDR3 length equals 16 residues. V was trimmed by 3 bases and J by 1 base, leaving 12 bases between them. The CDR3 spells CASSFPAGGNTGELFF. In DNA, the CDR3 is TGTGCCAGCAGCTTCCCCGCGGGCGGGAACACCGGGGAGCTGTTTTTT.

The V gene is TRBV7-3, the J gene TRBJ2-1, with TRBD2 matching over 8 bases. The CDR3 runs 15 residues. V was pared by 5 bases and J by 8 bases, with 11 bases of the junction left unmatched. Germline V gene data show CDR1 as SGHTA and CDR2 as FQGTGA. The CDR3 loop is CASSPSGGGLDEQFF. The DNA of the CDR3 is TGTGCCAGCAGCCCATCCGGGGGGGGGCTCGATGAGCAGTTCTTC.

This chain connects TRBV6-5 to TRBJ1-1, with D maybe TRBD1 (6 bases). There are 15 residues in the CDR3. Trimming shortened V by 5 bases and J by 5 bases, and 18 bases separated the two germline ends. CDR1 is MNHEY and CDR2 is SVGAGI in the germline V gene. CDR3 protein: CASSTTGGLRTEAFF. The CDR3 DNA sequence: TGTGCCAGCAGTACCACGGGGGGCTTAAGGACTGAAGCTTTCTTT.

The V and J genes are TRBV6-1 and TRBJ2-5; D perhaps matches TRBD2 (5 bases). The germline CDR1 and CDR2 sequences are MNHNS and SASEGT. V was trimmed by 2 bases and J by 2 bases, leaving 18 bases between them. This CDR3 spans 17 amino acids. The CDR3 here is CASSEWPRGQEQETQYF. The CDR3 DNA follows: TGTGCCAGCAGTGAATGGCCTCGAGGGCAGGAACAAGAGACCCAGTACTTC.

The V and J genes are TRBV19 and TRBJ1-5; a weak D match, TRBD1 (5 bases). The germline V gene has CDR1 LNHDA and CDR2 SQIVND (reference sequence). The CDR3 is 18 residues long. V dropped 5 bases and J dropped 5 bases, with 25 bases sitting between them. CDR3 amino acids: CASSSIDRNGRGHQPQHF. CDR3 DNA: TGTGCCAGTAGTTCTATCGACAGAAATGGGAGGGGTCATCAGCCCCAGCATTTT.

The chain is built from TRBV28 and TRBJ1-2; the D gene is possibly TRBD1 (5 bases). CDR1 and CDR2 (germline): MDHEN, SYDVKM. The length of the CDR3 is 12 residues. The V end was cut by 3 bases, the J end by 7 bases, with 9 bases between. The CDR3: CASSFGGGGYTF. The CDR3 DNA is TGTGCCAGCAGTTTCGGGGGAGGTGGCTACACCTTC.

The chain is built from TRBV7-2 and TRBJ2-1; 9 bases fit TRBD2. V shed 4 bases, J shed 2 bases, and the junction held 0 bases outside the gene matches. Germline CDR1 is SGHTA and CDR2 is FQGNSA. The CDR3 covers 14 residues. As DNA, the CDR3 is TGTGCCAGCAGCTCTAGCGGGGCCTACAATGAGCAGTTCTTC. Its translation is CASSSSGAYNEQFF.

This chain uses TRBV6-1 with TRBJ2-7, with TRBD1 identical over 8 bases. The CDR3 covers 14 residues. V lost 3 bases and J lost 7; bases outside the gene matches: 8. Germline V gene lookup returns CDR1 MNHNS and CDR2 SASEGT. The CDR3 loop is CASSDRRTGWEQYF. The CDR3 nucleotides read TGTGCCAGCAGTGACCGGCGGACAGGGTGGGAGCAGTACTTC.

The V call is TRBV5-4, the J call TRBJ2-5; D is uncertain. Germline CDR1 reads SGHNT; CDR2 reads YYREEE (reference sequence). V lost 0 bases to trimming and J lost 5 bases, with 5 bases between them. CDR3 length: 12 residues. The DNA of the CDR3 is TGTGCCAGCAGCTTGGTATCGGAGACCCAGTACTTC. This gives the protein CASSLVSETQYF.

This clone showed up just a few times. V and J are TRBV7-9 and TRBJ1-4; no clear D. CDR1 is SEHNR, CDR2 FQNEAQ, per germline (reference sequence). Between the trimmed V and J ends, which lost 3 bases and 8 bases, there was a span of 13 bases. The CDR3 is made up of 14 amino acids. In DNA, the CDR3 is TGTGCCAGCAGCTTCCCCGGGAGGCCGGAAAAACTGTTTTTT. Residues: CASSFPGRPEKLFF.

The chain employs TRBV19 and TRBJ2-7; the match to TRBD1 covers 7 bases. The CDR3 length is 14 residues. The germline gives CDR1 LNHDA, CDR2 SQIVND (reference sequence). J gave up 1 base and V 3 bases, and 3 bases lay outside the gene matches. In DNA form, the CDR3 reads TGTGCCAGTAGTATCCGGGACAGATCCTACGAGCAGTACTTC. It codes for CASSIRDRSYEQYF.

J is TRBJ2-1 and V is TRBV11-3; 10 nucleotides line up with TRBD2. The germline CDR1 and CDR2 sequences are SGHNT and YENEEA. The CDR3 runs to 15 residues. V shed 4 bases, J shed 9 bases, and the junction held 9 bases outside the gene matches. The CDR3 here is CASSSPSGGSSEQFF. The CDR3 region has the DNA TGTGCCAGCAGCTCCCCTAGCGGGGGTAGTAGTGAGCAGTTCTTC.

The chain uses TRBV29-1 and TRBJ2-7, with 7 bases identical to TRBD1. Per germline, CDR1 SQVTM and CDR2 ANQGSEA. V shed 5 bases, J shed 3 bases, and the junction held 10 bases outside the gene matches. This CDR3 comprises 14 residues. The chain's CDR3 is CSVSKDRTNYEQYF. The CDR3 DNA is TGCAGCGTTTCCAAGGACAGGACGAACTACGAGCAGTACTTC.